What follows describes a single T cell receptor (beta chain). The antigen remains undetermined. CDR3 length equals 16 residues. Trimming removed 4 bases from V and 0 bases from J, with 14 bases in between. Germline V lookup: CDR1 SGHRS, CDR2 YFSETQ. The data stem from a study of blood T cells in healthy people across ages. Study overall: Template switching captured about one barcoded beta molecule per two T cells.

Whole-study results and caveats: The study found TCR beta diversity correlated strongly with naive T cell percentage. Higher diversity, along with more naive CD4+ cells, distinguished long-lived donors from aged donors.

For the second PCR, which ran for about 6 to 11 cycles, a sample-barcoded 5' primer and a J-beta primer mix were used. TCRdb re-called the 5' RACE reads with MiXCR, one entry per CDR3 protein. The data show more than 1,400,000 distinct CDR3 sequences, with 42% seen just once and approximately 7.9% held by the top ten. This clonotype was obtained from a woman aged 18-29 years in good health. The sample comprised blood. J is TRBJ2-1 and V is TRBV5-1, with D possibly matching TRBD1 (5 bases). The CDR3 sequence is CASSAPTGYSYNEQFF. The CDR3 DNA sequence: TGCGCCAGCAGCGCACCCACAGGATACTCCTACAATGAGCAGTTCTTC.